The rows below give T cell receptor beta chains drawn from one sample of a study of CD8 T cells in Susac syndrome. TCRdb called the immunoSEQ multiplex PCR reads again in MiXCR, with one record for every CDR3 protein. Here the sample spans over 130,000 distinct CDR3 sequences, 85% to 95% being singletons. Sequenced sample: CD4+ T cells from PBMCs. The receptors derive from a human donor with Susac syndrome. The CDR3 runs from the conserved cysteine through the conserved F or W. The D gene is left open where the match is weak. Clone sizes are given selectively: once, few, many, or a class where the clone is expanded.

cdr3_nt: TGTGCCAGCAGCCAGGGGTACTTCTATGGCTACACCTTC
cdr3_aa: CASSQGYFYGYTF
d_call: NA
cdr3_length: 13
v_call: TRBV3-1
clone_size: once
j_call: TRBJ1-2

cdr3_nt: TGTGCCAGCAGCCAAGACCCGAGAGGCACAGATACGCAGTATTTT
cdr3_aa: CASSQDPRGTDTQYF
d_call: NA
cdr3_length: 15
v_call: TRBV14
clone_size: NA
j_call: TRBJ2-3

cdr3_nt: TGTGCCTGGAGTACGCAGGGCAGAGCTGCTTTCTTT
cdr3_aa: CAWSTQGRAAFF
d_call: NA
cdr3_length: 12
v_call: TRBV30
clone_size: NA
j_call: TRBJ1-1

cdr3_nt: TGTGCCAGCAGTCGAACTAGCGCCCAAGAGACCCAGTACTTC
cdr3_aa: CASSRTSAQETQYF
d_call: TRBD2
cdr3_length: 14
v_call: TRBV2
clone_size: NA
j_call: TRBJ2-5

cdr3_nt: TGTGCCTGGAGTGAAGGTTACAACTATGGCTACACCTTC
cdr3_aa: CAWSEGYNYGYTF
d_call: NA
cdr3_length: 13
v_call: TRBV30
clone_size: NA
j_call: TRBJ1-2

cdr3_nt: TGCAGCGCCTCGGGACTAGCGGGAGTCCCGGTCTCCTACGAGCAGTACTTC
cdr3_aa: CSASGLAGVPVSYEQYF
d_call: TRBD2
cdr3_length: 17
v_call: TRBV29-1
clone_size: NA
j_call: TRBJ2-7

cdr3_nt: TGTGCCAGCAGTGAGAATAGCGGGGCATACAATGAGCAGTTCTTC
cdr3_aa: CASSENSGAYNEQFF
d_call: TRBD2
cdr3_length: 15
v_call: TRBV2
clone_size: NA
j_call: TRBJ2-1

cdr3_nt: TGTGCCAGCAGGCCGGGACAGGGGTTGGGTAACACTGAAGCTTTCTTT
cdr3_aa: CASRPGQGLGNTEAFF
d_call: TRBD1
cdr3_length: 16
v_call: TRBV7-2
clone_size: NA
j_call: TRBJ1-1

cdr3_nt: TGTGCCACCAGCAGAGATTGGCAGAAGGGTGAAAAACTGTTTTTT
cdr3_aa: CATSRDWQKGEKLFF
d_call: NA
cdr3_length: 15
v_call: TRBV15
clone_size: NA
j_call: TRBJ1-4

cdr3_nt: TGTGCCAGCTCACTAACGGACAGGGGCTACGAGCAGTACTTC
cdr3_aa: CASSLTDRGYEQYF
d_call: TRBD1
cdr3_length: 14
v_call: TRBV18
clone_size: NA
j_call: TRBJ2-7

cdr3_nt: TGTGCCAGCAGCGTGGTCACCGGGGAGCTGTTTTTT
cdr3_aa: CASSVVTGELFF
d_call: NA
cdr3_length: 12
v_call: TRBV9
clone_size: few
j_call: TRBJ2-2

cdr3_nt: TGTGCCTGGGACCAGGAAGGTTATGGCTACACCTTC
cdr3_aa: CAWDQEGYGYTF
d_call: NA
cdr3_length: 12
v_call: TRBV30
clone_size: NA
j_call: TRBJ1-2

cdr3_nt: TGCGCCAGCAGCTTGGAAGTACTAGCTTACGAGCAGTACTTC
cdr3_aa: CASSLEVLAYEQYF
d_call: NA
cdr3_length: 14
v_call: TRBV5-1
clone_size: once
j_call: TRBJ2-7

cdr3_nt: TGTGCCTGGAGTGAACGGGAGCGAACGCAGTATTTT
cdr3_aa: CAWSERERTQYF
d_call: NA
cdr3_length: 12
v_call: TRBV30
clone_size: NA
j_call: TRBJ2-3

cdr3_nt: TGTGCCAGCAGCCTACAGGGGTGGGGGACTGAAGCTTTCTTT
cdr3_aa: CASSLQGWGTEAFF
d_call: TRBD1
cdr3_length: 14
v_call: TRBV7-3
clone_size: NA
j_call: TRBJ1-1

cdr3_nt: TGCAGTGCTAGGGCGGGATCCGATAGCAATCAGCCCCAGCATTTT
cdr3_aa: CSARAGSDSNQPQHF
d_call: NA
cdr3_length: 15
v_call: TRBV20-1
clone_size: NA
j_call: TRBJ1-5

cdr3_nt: TGTGCCAGCAGTTTGAGCGGGATATACAATGAGCAGTTCTTC
cdr3_aa: CASSLSGIYNEQFF
d_call: TRBD2
cdr3_length: 14
v_call: TRBV12-3/TRBV12-4
clone_size: NA
j_call: TRBJ2-1

cdr3_nt: TGTGCCAGCAGACGTGGTTTTCAAGAGACCCAGTACTTC
cdr3_aa: CASRRGFQETQYF
d_call: NA
cdr3_length: 13
v_call: TRBV6-6
clone_size: NA
j_call: TRBJ2-5

cdr3_nt: TGTGCCAGTAGTATTGGGGGGATTCGGGGGAGCAATCAGCCCCAGCATTTT
cdr3_aa: CASSIGGIRGSNQPQHF
d_call: NA
cdr3_length: 17
v_call: TRBV19
clone_size: NA
j_call: TRBJ1-5

cdr3_nt: TGTGCCACCAGCAGACTCTCAGGGGGGGACGAGCAGTACTTC
cdr3_aa: CATSRLSGGDEQYF
d_call: NA
cdr3_length: 14
v_call: TRBV15
clone_size: NA
j_call: TRBJ2-7

cdr3_nt: TGCAGCGTTGCCCCTGTAGCGGGGTCTCGCACAGATACGCAGTATTTT
cdr3_aa: CSVAPVAGSRTDTQYF
d_call: TRBD2
cdr3_length: 16
v_call: TRBV29-1
clone_size: NA
j_call: TRBJ2-3

cdr3_nt: TGCGCCAGCAGCCAAGGGCGGGCCATAAGCTCTGGAAACACCATATATTTT
cdr3_aa: CASSQGRAISSGNTIYF
d_call: NA
cdr3_length: 17
v_call: TRBV4-1
clone_size: NA
j_call: TRBJ1-3

cdr3_nt: TGCGCCAGCAGCCCGGGGCCCGGGAACACTCAGCCCCAGCATTTT
cdr3_aa: CASSPGPGNTQPQHF
d_call: NA
cdr3_length: 15
v_call: TRBV5-1
clone_size: NA
j_call: TRBJ1-5

cdr3_nt: TGCAGTGCCCCAGGGGCCCCCCCCTCTGGGGCCAACGTCCTGACTTTC
cdr3_aa: CSAPGAPPSGANVLTF
d_call: NA
cdr3_length: 16
v_call: TRBV20-1
clone_size: NA
j_call: TRBJ2-6

cdr3_nt: TGTGCCAGCAGTTTATCGGGGAACCCACCCGGGGAGCTGTTTTTT
cdr3_aa: CASSLSGNPPGELFF
d_call: NA
cdr3_length: 15
v_call: TRBV27
clone_size: NA
j_call: TRBJ2-2

cdr3_nt: TGTGCCAGCAGTGTGGGGGGGCCTCGCACAGATACGCAGTATTTT
cdr3_aa: CASSVGGPRTDTQYF
d_call: NA
cdr3_length: 15
v_call: TRBV2
clone_size: NA
j_call: TRBJ2-3

cdr3_nt: TGCAGCGTTGCGGACGGCACAGATACGCAGTATTTT
cdr3_aa: CSVADGTDTQYF
d_call: NA
cdr3_length: 12
v_call: TRBV29-1
clone_size: NA
j_call: TRBJ2-3

cdr3_nt: TGCAGTGCTAGAATGGGAAATACCGGGGAGCTGTTTTTT
cdr3_aa: CSARMGNTGELFF
d_call: NA
cdr3_length: 13
v_call: TRBV20-1
clone_size: NA
j_call: TRBJ2-2

cdr3_nt: TGTGCCAGCAGCACACACGGGACAGGGAACTACGAGCAGTACTTC
cdr3_aa: CASSTHGTGNYEQYF
d_call: TRBD1
cdr3_length: 15
v_call: TRBV9
clone_size: NA
j_call: TRBJ2-7

cdr3_nt: TGTGCCAGCAGTTTTGACACTAGGACTGAAGCTTTCTTT
cdr3_aa: CASSFDTRTEAFF
d_call: NA
cdr3_length: 13
v_call: TRBV12-3/TRBV12-4
clone_size: NA
j_call: TRBJ1-1

cdr3_nt: TGTGCCATCAGCCAGGGACAGGTTATCCTAGATAATTCACCCCTCCACTTT
cdr3_aa: CAISQGQVILDNSPLHF
d_call: TRBD1
cdr3_length: 17
v_call: TRBV10-3
clone_size: NA
j_call: TRBJ1-6

cdr3_nt: TGCAGTGCTGATAAAGGGTCCTCCTACAATGAGCAGTTCTTC
cdr3_aa: CSADKGSSYNEQFF
d_call: NA
cdr3_length: 14
v_call: TRBV20-1
clone_size: NA
j_call: TRBJ2-1

cdr3_nt: TGTGCCAGCAGCCCCCGCTCCACCGGGGAGCTGTTTTTT
cdr3_aa: CASSPRSTGELFF
d_call: NA
cdr3_length: 13
v_call: TRBV14
clone_size: NA
j_call: TRBJ2-2

cdr3_nt: TGCGCCAGCAGCCAAAAGGATAGCACTGAAGCTTTCTTT
cdr3_aa: CASSQKDSTEAFF
d_call: NA
cdr3_length: 13
v_call: TRBV4-3
clone_size: NA
j_call: TRBJ1-1

cdr3_nt: TGTGCCAGCAGCCCTCACTTGGACAGAAACTATGGCTACACCTTC
cdr3_aa: CASSPHLDRNYGYTF
d_call: NA
cdr3_length: 15
v_call: TRBV7-2
clone_size: NA
j_call: TRBJ1-2

cdr3_nt: TGTGCCACCAGCAGAGATTTAGGACTAGCGGGCTACAATGAGCAGTTCTTC
cdr3_aa: CATSRDLGLAGYNEQFF
d_call: TRBD2
cdr3_length: 17
v_call: TRBV15
clone_size: once
j_call: TRBJ2-1

cdr3_nt: TGCAGCGCCGAGGACGGGAGGAGCTACACCTTC
cdr3_aa: CSAEDGRSYTF
d_call: NA
cdr3_length: 11
v_call: TRBV29-1
clone_size: NA
j_call: TRBJ1-2

cdr3_nt: TGTGCCAGCAGCTTTTTGGACAGGAACTATGGCTACACCTTC
cdr3_aa: CASSFLDRNYGYTF
d_call: TRBD1
cdr3_length: 14
v_call: TRBV7-2
clone_size: NA
j_call: TRBJ1-2

cdr3_nt: TGTGCCATCAGTCACTACTCCACAGATACGCAGTATTTT
cdr3_aa: CAISHYSTDTQYF
d_call: NA
cdr3_length: 13
v_call: TRBV10-3
clone_size: once
j_call: TRBJ2-3

cdr3_nt: TGCGCCAGCAGCTTGGCCCTAGCGGGTTCCTACAATGAGCAGTTCTTC
cdr3_aa: CASSLALAGSYNEQFF
d_call: TRBD2
cdr3_length: 16
v_call: TRBV5-1
clone_size: NA
j_call: TRBJ2-1

cdr3_nt: TGCGCCAGCAGCCAAGAGGGTTCGGGCACAGATACGCAGTATTTT
cdr3_aa: CASSQEGSGTDTQYF
d_call: NA
cdr3_length: 15
v_call: TRBV4-1
clone_size: NA
j_call: TRBJ2-3

cdr3_nt: TGTGCCAGCAGCTTGGACAGCCGCACCGGGGAGCTGTTTTTT
cdr3_aa: CASSLDSRTGELFF
d_call: NA
cdr3_length: 14
v_call: TRBV7-2
clone_size: NA
j_call: TRBJ2-2

cdr3_nt: TGCAGCGTTCTTTTAGGGGTAAATCAGCCCCAGCATTTT
cdr3_aa: CSVLLGVNQPQHF
d_call: NA
cdr3_length: 13
v_call: TRBV29-1
clone_size: NA
j_call: TRBJ1-5

cdr3_nt: TGCGCCAGCAGCCAAGATTGGGCTAGCGGGCCGTACAATGAGCAGTTCTTC
cdr3_aa: CASSQDWASGPYNEQFF
d_call: TRBD2
cdr3_length: 17
v_call: TRBV4-1
clone_size: once
j_call: TRBJ2-1

cdr3_nt: TGCGCCAGCAGCCAAGAGGCGGGGACTAGTATAGAGACCCAGTACTTC
cdr3_aa: CASSQEAGTSIETQYF
d_call: TRBD2
cdr3_length: 16
v_call: TRBV4-1
clone_size: NA
j_call: TRBJ2-5

cdr3_nt: TGCGCCAGCAGAGGGGAGACTGAAGCTTTCTTT
cdr3_aa: CASRGETEAFF
d_call: NA
cdr3_length: 11
v_call: TRBV5-1
clone_size: NA
j_call: TRBJ1-1

cdr3_nt: TGCAGTGCCGAGGGGAATCAAGGGACAGTATCTTCACCCCTCCACTTT
cdr3_aa: CSAEGNQGTVSSPLHF
d_call: TRBD1
cdr3_length: 16
v_call: TRBV20-1
clone_size: NA
j_call: TRBJ1-6

cdr3_nt: TGCAGTGCTAAATGGACTAGCGGGTACGAGCAGTACTTC
cdr3_aa: CSAKWTSGYEQYF
d_call: TRBD2
cdr3_length: 13
v_call: TRBV20-1
clone_size: NA
j_call: TRBJ2-7

cdr3_nt: TGCAGTGCTAGAGATGCAGGGGCCGGGACCGGGGAGCTGTTTTTT
cdr3_aa: CSARDAGAGTGELFF
d_call: NA
cdr3_length: 15
v_call: TRBV20-1
clone_size: NA
j_call: TRBJ2-2

cdr3_nt: TGCAGTGCTAGAAACCCCATGGGACTAGCGGGGATCACAGATACGCAGTATTTT
cdr3_aa: CSARNPMGLAGITDTQYF
d_call: TRBD2
cdr3_length: 18
v_call: TRBV20-1
clone_size: NA
j_call: TRBJ2-3

cdr3_nt: TGTGCCAGCAGCCGGATGACAGAGCAAGTCTCTCAGCCCCAGCATTTT
cdr3_aa: CASSRMTEQVSQPQHF
d_call: NA
cdr3_length: 16
v_call: TRBV5-6
clone_size: NA
j_call: TRBJ1-5

cdr3_nt: TGCAGTGCTAGAGACATGGGACTAGCGGAGAGTTACAATGAGCAGTTCTTC
cdr3_aa: CSARDMGLAESYNEQFF
d_call: TRBD2
cdr3_length: 17
v_call: TRBV20-1
clone_size: NA
j_call: TRBJ2-1

cdr3_nt: TGTGCCTGGAGTGGAACTAGCGTAGAGACCCAGTACTTC
cdr3_aa: CAWSGTSVETQYF
d_call: TRBD2
cdr3_length: 13
v_call: TRBV30
clone_size: NA
j_call: TRBJ2-5

cdr3_nt: TGTGCCAGCACTGGCGCCCCGGGGACCCAGTACTTC
cdr3_aa: CASTGAPGTQYF
d_call: NA
cdr3_length: 12
v_call: TRBV6-1
clone_size: once
j_call: TRBJ2-5

cdr3_nt: TGTGCCAGCAGTTATCACGAGCGGGGGCGATGGGACTTC
cdr3_aa: CASSYHERGRWDF
d_call: TRBD2
cdr3_length: 13
v_call: TRBV6-5
clone_size: NA
j_call: TRBJ2-5

cdr3_nt: TGTGCCAGCAGCCCGGAGGAGCGGGGGTACAATGAGCAGTTCTTC
cdr3_aa: CASSPEERGYNEQFF
d_call: TRBD2
cdr3_length: 15
v_call: TRBV3-1
clone_size: NA
j_call: TRBJ2-1

cdr3_nt: TGCGCCAGCAGCCAAGGGACTAGCGGGACCTACGAGCAGTACTTC
cdr3_aa: CASSQGTSGTYEQYF
d_call: TRBD2
cdr3_length: 15
v_call: TRBV4-3
clone_size: NA
j_call: TRBJ2-7

cdr3_nt: TGTGCCAGCAGTTTTCTTCAGGGAGGTCAGCCCCAGCATTTT
cdr3_aa: CASSFLQGGQPQHF
d_call: NA
cdr3_length: 14
v_call: TRBV7-2
clone_size: NA
j_call: TRBJ1-5

cdr3_nt: TGTGCCAGCAGCCAAGATGCCGACTTGTTGACTTTC
cdr3_aa: CASSQDADLLTF
d_call: NA
cdr3_length: 12
v_call: TRBV3-1
clone_size: NA
j_call: TRBJ2-6